Detailed here is one T cell receptor beta chain. This specimen comes from a study of blood T cell repertoires in COVID-19. Here immunoSEQ multiplex PCR was the method, and the copy in TCRdb shows in-frame clones only, minus some. The table has roughly 200,000 clones, over 70% seen once. Trimming took 6 bases from V and 2 from J; bases not matched to a gene: 7. Per the germline V gene, CDR1 is LNHDA and CDR2 is SQIVND (reference sequence). This CDR3 has 15 amino acids. The receptor's source is a woman in her thirties or forties with COVID-19, enrolled during active disease. The sequenced sample consisted of peripheral blood. This chain uses TRBV19 with TRBJ2-7; TRBD1 aligns across 10 bases. The CDR3 bases are TGTGCCAGTAGCAAAACCGGGACAGGGGCCTACGAGCAGTACTTC. Residues: CASSKTGTGAYEQYF. The variable domain in full, completed from reference TRBV19 and TRBJ2-7, reads DGGITQSPKYLFRKEGQNVTLSCEQNLNHDAMYWYRQDPGQGLRLIYYSQIVNDFQKGDIAEGYSVSREKKESFPLTVTSAQKNPTAFYLCASSKTGTGAYEQYFGPGTRLTVT.